This TCR beta chain was recovered during a study of blood T cell repertoires in COVID-19. Study context: Specimens from acute and convalescent COVID-19 originated in the United States, Italy and Spain. T cells, B-cell-depleted T cells, or PBMCs supplied cDNA or gDNA.

Germline V gene sequence: CDR1 SGHRS, CDR2 YFSETQ. V was cut by 3 bases and J by 1 base, with 13 bases left in between. This CDR3 contains 15 residues. Assay used: immunoSEQ multiplex PCR; TCRdb lists only in-frame clones, some missing. This table has around 470,000 clones, approximately 92% appearing once. This TCR was recovered from a man aged 18 to 30 with COVID-19, enrolled during active disease. The V call is TRBV5-1, the J call TRBJ1-1; D perhaps matches TRBD1 (6 bases). Sequencing was carried out using peripheral blood. CDR3 loop: CASSSSGGQNTEAFF. For the CDR3, the DNA is TGCGCCAGCAGCTCCTCGGGGGGCCAGAACACTGAAGCTTTCTTT.